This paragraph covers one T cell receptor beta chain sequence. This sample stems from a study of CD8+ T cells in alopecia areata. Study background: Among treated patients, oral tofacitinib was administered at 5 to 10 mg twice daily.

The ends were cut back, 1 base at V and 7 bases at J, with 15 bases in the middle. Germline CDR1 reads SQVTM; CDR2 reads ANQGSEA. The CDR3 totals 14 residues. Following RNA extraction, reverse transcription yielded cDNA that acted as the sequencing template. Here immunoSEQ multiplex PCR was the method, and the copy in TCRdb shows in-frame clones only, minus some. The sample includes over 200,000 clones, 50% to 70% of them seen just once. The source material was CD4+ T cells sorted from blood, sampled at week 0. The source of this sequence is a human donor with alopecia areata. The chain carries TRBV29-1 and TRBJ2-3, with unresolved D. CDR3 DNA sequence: TGCAGCGTTGAAGGGAATTTTGGCTCTTATACGCAGTATTTT. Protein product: CSVEGNFGSYTQYF.